This T cell receptor (beta chain) was sequenced during a study of T-cell memory formation after mild COVID-19. Study as a whole: Largely donor-specific TCR clusters were found. Regarding the study as a whole: Among clones contracting day 15 to 85, CD4/CD8 was balanced, whereas later expanders leaned CD4+. Those CD4+ clones that contracted were mainly in CM and EM (CD8+ ones in EMRA). Memory cells collected pre-infection included some clones that later responded, suggesting cross-reactive memory joined.

TCRdb redid the calling of the 5' RACE reads with MiXCR, one entry per CDR3 protein. The data hold roughly 620,000 distinct CDR3 sequences, with about a sixth observed a single time. The ends were cut back, 4 bases at V and 1 base at J, with 12 bases in the middle. There are 15 residues in the CDR3. The germline V gene encodes CDR1 SGHKS and CDR2 YYEKEE (reference sequence). This clonotype turned up a few times. The antigen remains unidentified. The chain combines TRBV5-5 with TRBJ1-5; D is ambiguous. This sequence originates from an adult woman who had mild COVID-19 (a few samples of this study predate the infection). Cell type and time point are not known. Sequencing input: PBMCs or a T cell subset sorted from them (not recorded which). The DNA of the CDR3 is TGTGCCAGCAGCCCCCAAGTGTCGAGCAATCAGCCCCAGCATTTT. Encoded protein: CASSPQVSSNQPQHF. Supplemented by reference TRBV5-5 and TRBJ1-5, the full variable domain reads DAGVTQSPTHLIKTRGQQVTLRCSPISGHKSVSWYQQVLGQGPQFIFQYYEKEERGRGNFPDRFSARQFPNYSSELNVNALLLGDSALYLCASSPQVSSNQPQHFGDGTRLSIL.